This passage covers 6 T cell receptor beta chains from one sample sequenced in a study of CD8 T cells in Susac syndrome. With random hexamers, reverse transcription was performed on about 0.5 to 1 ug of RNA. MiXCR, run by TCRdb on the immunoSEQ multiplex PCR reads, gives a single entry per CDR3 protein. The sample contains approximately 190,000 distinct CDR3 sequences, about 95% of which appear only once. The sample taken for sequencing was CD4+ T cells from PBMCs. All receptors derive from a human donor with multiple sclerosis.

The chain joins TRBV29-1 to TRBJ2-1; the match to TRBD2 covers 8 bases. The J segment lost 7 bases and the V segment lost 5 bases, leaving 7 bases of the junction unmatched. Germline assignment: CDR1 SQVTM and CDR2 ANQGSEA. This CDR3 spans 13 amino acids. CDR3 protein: CSVRGGRSNEQFF. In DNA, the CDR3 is TGCAGCGTTAGGGGCGGGAGGTCGAATGAGCAGTTCTTC.

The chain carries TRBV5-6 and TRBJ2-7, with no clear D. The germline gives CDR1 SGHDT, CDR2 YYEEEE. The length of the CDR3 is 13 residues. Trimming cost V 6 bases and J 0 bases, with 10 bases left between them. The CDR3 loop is CASTRLSSYEQYF. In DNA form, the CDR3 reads TGTGCCAGCACCCGCCTCAGCTCCTACGAGCAGTACTTC.

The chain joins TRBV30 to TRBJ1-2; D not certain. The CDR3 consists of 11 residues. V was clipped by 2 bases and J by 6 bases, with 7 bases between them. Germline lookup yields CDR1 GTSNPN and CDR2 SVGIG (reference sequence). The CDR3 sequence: CAWSPTDGYTF. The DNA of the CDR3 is TGTGCCTGGAGTCCTACGGATGGCTACACCTTC.

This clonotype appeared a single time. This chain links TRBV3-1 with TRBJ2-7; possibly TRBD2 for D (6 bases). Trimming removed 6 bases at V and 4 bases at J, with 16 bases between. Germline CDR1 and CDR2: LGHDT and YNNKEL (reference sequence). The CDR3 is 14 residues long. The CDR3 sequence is CASRLNGGTYEQYF. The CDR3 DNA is TGTGCCAGCAGGTTAAACGGGGGAACGTACGAGCAGTACTTC.

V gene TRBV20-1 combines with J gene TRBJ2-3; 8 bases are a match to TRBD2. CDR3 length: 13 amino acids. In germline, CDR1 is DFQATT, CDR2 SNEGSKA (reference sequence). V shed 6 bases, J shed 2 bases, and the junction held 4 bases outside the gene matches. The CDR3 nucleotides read TGCAGTGCCACTAGCGGTTACACAGATACGCAGTATTTT. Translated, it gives CSATSGYTDTQYF.

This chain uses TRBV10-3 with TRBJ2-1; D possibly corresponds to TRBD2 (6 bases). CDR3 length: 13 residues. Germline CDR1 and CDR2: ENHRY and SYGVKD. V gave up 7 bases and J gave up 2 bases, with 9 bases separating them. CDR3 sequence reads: CAITGSAYNEQFF. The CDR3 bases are TGTGCCATCACCGGGAGCGCCTACAATGAGCAGTTCTTC.